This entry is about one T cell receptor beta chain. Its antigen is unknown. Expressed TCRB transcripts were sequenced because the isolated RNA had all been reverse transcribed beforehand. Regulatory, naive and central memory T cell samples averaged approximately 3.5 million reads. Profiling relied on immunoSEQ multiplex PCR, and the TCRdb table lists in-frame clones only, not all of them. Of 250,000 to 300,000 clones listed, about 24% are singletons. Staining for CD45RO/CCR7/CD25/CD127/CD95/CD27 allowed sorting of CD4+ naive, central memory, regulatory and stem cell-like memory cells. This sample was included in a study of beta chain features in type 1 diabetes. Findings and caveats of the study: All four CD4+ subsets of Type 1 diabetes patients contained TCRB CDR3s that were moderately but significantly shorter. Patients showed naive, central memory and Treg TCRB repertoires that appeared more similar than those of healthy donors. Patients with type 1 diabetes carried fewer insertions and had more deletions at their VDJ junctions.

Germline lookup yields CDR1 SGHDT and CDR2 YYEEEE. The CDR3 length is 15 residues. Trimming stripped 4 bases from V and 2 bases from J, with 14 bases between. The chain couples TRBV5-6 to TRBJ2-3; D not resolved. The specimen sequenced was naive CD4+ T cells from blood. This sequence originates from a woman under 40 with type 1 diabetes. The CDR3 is CASSPTIRFTDTQYF. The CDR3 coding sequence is TGTGCCAGCAGCCCGACCATCAGGTTCACAGATACGCAGTATTTT.